The clone carrying this T cell receptor beta chain appeared many times. Antigen: not known. This record comes from a study of T cells in Graves' hyperthyroidism and ophthalmopathy. Per germline, CDR1 SNHLY and CDR2 FYNNEI. Trimming removed 7 bases at V and 0 bases at J, with 7 bases between. This CDR3 is 13 amino acids long. Study-wide results and limits: Median prediction lead before ophthalmopathy onset was about 6.7 months with the model. Most thyroid clonotypes expanded above 0.001 appeared in blood too. Separating ophthalmopathy from stable hyperthyroidism was achieved by a 13 V-J model.

RNA transcripts were the template for amplifying TCR beta CDR3 regions. HTBI primers were used for first-round RT-PCR of the TCR CDR3. TCRdb re-called the multiplex PCR reads with MiXCR, one entry per CDR3 protein. This sample has fewer than 250,000 distinct CDR3 sequences, with about 16% found just once. Sequencing was carried out using blood. This rearrangement joins TRBV2 to TRBJ1-3; D is undetermined. The sequence came from a woman aged 18-30 years with Graves' ophthalmopathy. The CDR3 protein is CASNEVSGNTIYF. The CDR3 DNA reads TGTGCCAGCAATGAGGTCTCTGGAAACACCATATATTTT.